One and the same sample provided the 32 T cell receptor beta chains below, sequenced in a study of cytomegalovirus exposure and HLA in healthy donors. 60 Vbeta and 13 Jbeta primers were used in PCR. Using immunoSEQ multiplex PCR, the repertoire was profiled, and TCRdb retains in-frame clones only, with some absent. The data show approximately 280,000 clones, about 90% seen once. The specimen was PBMCs. These receptors all come from a woman in her late teens or twenties in good health and CMV-seronegative.

The chain links TRBV4-1 to TRBJ2-3; 11 nucleotides agree with TRBD2. This CDR3 has 18 amino acids. Germline loops: CDR1 MGHRA, CDR2 YSYEKL. V lost 4 bases and J lost 2; bases outside the gene matches: 11. As DNA, the CDR3 is TGCGCCAGCAGCCGGGAGGCTAGCGGGGGGCCGACCACAGATACGCAGTATTTT. Its protein is CASSREASGGPTTDTQYF.

The chain uses TRBV4-1 and TRBJ1-5; TRBD1 matches at 8 bases. V was clipped by 3 bases and J by 5 bases; unmatched bases: 6. This CDR3 contains 15 residues. The germline V gene encodes CDR1 MGHRA and CDR2 YSYEKL. CDR3 nucleotides: TGCGCCAGCAGCCATGAGTCACAGGGGGATCAGCCCCAGCATTTT. Encoded protein: CASSHESQGDQPQHF.

This chain links TRBV10-3 with TRBJ2-2, with 12 nucleotides matching TRBD1. In germline, CDR1 is ENHRY, CDR2 SYGVKD. The ends lost 7 bases at V and 7 bases at J; junction bases unmatched: 7. The CDR3 runs to 15 residues. The chain's CDR3 is CAITRDRGPVGELFF. CDR3 bases: TGTGCCATCACCCGGGACAGGGGGCCGGTCGGGGAGCTGTTTTTT.

The rearrangement uses TRBV6-5 and TRBJ1-2; 7 nucleotides align to TRBD1. V lost 2 bases to trimming and J lost 4 bases; unmatched junction nucleotides: 4. Germline CDR1 reads MNHEY; CDR2 reads SVGAGI. This CDR3 is built from 14 residues. In DNA form, the CDR3 reads TGTGCCAGCAGTTACCAGGACAGGTCCTATGGCTACACCTTC. As protein: CASSYQDRSYGYTF.

This chain uses TRBV13 with TRBJ1-2, with 9 bases aligning to TRBD1. Germline assignment: CDR1 PRHDT and CDR2 FYEKMQ (reference sequence). The V segment lost 2 bases and the J segment 7 bases; nucleotides outside the gene matches: 11. The CDR3 has 16 residues. The CDR3 reads CASSLSFGDREAGYTF. The DNA of the CDR3 is TGTGCCAGCAGCTTATCTTTTGGGGACAGGGAGGCTGGCTACACCTTC.

The chain has TRBV9 and TRBJ1-3, with 7 positions matching TRBD1. Germline lookup yields CDR1 SGDLS and CDR2 YYNGEE. The CDR3 runs to 14 residues. With V trimmed by 7 bases and J by 4 bases, 8 bases remained unmatched. The CDR3 loop is CASPNRGSGNTIYF. Written as DNA, the CDR3 is TGTGCCAGCCCCAACAGGGGCTCCGGAAACACCATATATTTT. The full variable domain, completed using reference TRBV9 and TRBJ1-3, is DSGVTQTPKHLITATGQRVTLRCSPRSGDLSVYWYQQSLDQGLQFLIQYYNGEERAKGNILERFSAQQFPDLHSELNLSSLELGDSALYFCASPNRGSGNTIYFGEGSWLTVV.

This chain links TRBV13 with TRBJ2-1; 8 nucleotides align to TRBD2. The CDR3 loop spans 15 amino acids. Germline V gives CDR1 PRHDT, CDR2 FYEKMQ (reference sequence). J lost 2 bases, V lost 3 bases, and 3 bases had no gene match. CDR3 DNA sequence: TGTGCCAGCAGCTTGGCGGGGGGCCCCTACAATGAGCAGTTCTTC. Translation: CASSLAGGPYNEQFF.

This chain connects TRBV5-6 to TRBJ2-5; a weak D match, TRBD1 (6 bases). Germline V gene lookup returns CDR1 SGHDT and CDR2 YYEEEE. The CDR3 sequence is 13 residues long. With 0 bases removed from V and 12 bases from J, the gap between germline ends came to 15 bases. This chain's CDR3 is CASSLAVAGDKYF. CDR3 bases: TGTGCCAGCAGCTTGGCCGTGGCCGGGGACAAGTACTTC.

V usage is TRBV5-1 and J usage is TRBJ2-3; D gene uncertain. The CDR3 spans 17 residues. The V and J ends lost 4 bases and 4 bases respectively, with 22 bases between them. The V gene's germline CDR1 is SGHRS and CDR2 YFSETQ. The CDR3 protein is CASSINPSLSSPDTQYF. In DNA form, the CDR3 reads TGCGCCAGCAGCATAAACCCTAGTCTTTCCTCCCCAGATACGCAGTATTTT.

The rearrangement uses TRBV29-1 and TRBJ1-2; D gene uncertain. CDR1 and CDR2 from the germline V gene are SQVTM and ANQGSEA. The CDR3 is 13 amino acids. V lost 1 base and J 2 bases, leaving 8 bases between the germline ends. The CDR3 sequence: CSVEGGGNYGYTF. The CDR3 region has the DNA TGCAGCGTTGAAGGCGGAGGAAACTATGGCTACACCTTC.

The chain uses TRBV15 and TRBJ1-2, with 11 bases aligning to TRBD1. CDR1 is LNHNV and CDR2 is YYDKDF in the germline V gene (reference sequence). Germline trimming cut 3 bases from V and 7 bases from J; bases unmatched to any gene: 4. This CDR3 has 14 residues. Here the CDR3 reads CATSRDRGLGGYTF. The CDR3, as DNA: TGTGCCACCAGCAGGGACAGGGGGCTAGGTGGCTACACCTTC.

The chain recombines TRBV7-9 with TRBJ2-5; TRBD2 agrees at 8 bases. This CDR3 contains 13 residues. CDR1 is SEHNR, CDR2 FQNEAQ, per germline (reference sequence). The ends lost 8 bases at V and 5 bases at J; junction bases unmatched: 7. Written as DNA, the CDR3 is TGTGCCAGCGGACTCGGGGGGGCGGAGACCCAGTACTTC. Protein sequence: CASGLGGAETQYF.

The chain recombines TRBV6-5 with TRBJ2-1; 11 positions match TRBD2. The CDR3 has 15 residues. The ends lost 6 bases at V and 7 bases at J; junction bases unmatched: 8. Germline V gene data show CDR1 as MNHEY and CDR2 as SVGAGI. The CDR3 region is CASSMTSGVRNEQFF. The CDR3 DNA follows: TGTGCCAGCAGCATGACTAGCGGGGTTAGGAATGAGCAGTTCTTC.

In this sample, this clone turned up once. The CDR3 DNA follows: TGCGCCAGCAAGGGACAAGGGGAGCTGTTTTTT. The encoded protein is CASKGQGELFF. The J gene is TRBJ2-2, the V gene TRBV5-1, with D possibly matching TRBD1 (6 bases). V gave up 6 bases and J gave up 8 bases, with 8 bases separating them. CDR3 size: 11 residues. CDR1 is SGHRS and CDR2 is YFSETQ in the germline V gene.

V usage is TRBV25-1 and J usage is TRBJ2-7; D is perhaps TRBD2 (7 bases). Germline CDR1 is MGHDK and CDR2 is SYGVNS. The CDR3 is 14 amino acids. V was pared by 7 bases and J by 6 bases, with 19 bases between. The CDR3: CASKREGETSEQYF. As DNA, the CDR3 is TGTGCCAGCAAAAGGGAGGGGGAGACGTCCGAGCAGTACTTC.

Here the CDR3 reads CASSLGRGRFEAFF. The CDR3 DNA reads as TGTGCCAGCAGCTTGGGCAGGGGGAGGTTTGAAGCTTTCTTT. The gene calls are TRBV5-8 and TRBJ1-1; 7 bases map to TRBD1. There are 14 residues in the CDR3. Germline-derived CDR1 and CDR2 are SGHTS and YDEGEE. The J segment lost 7 bases and the V segment lost 0 bases, leaving 6 bases of the junction unmatched. Supplemented by reference TRBV5-8 and TRBJ1-1, the full variable domain reads EAGVTQSPTHLIKTRGQQATLRCSPISGHTSVYWYQQALGLGLQFLLWYDEGEERNRGNFPPRFSGRQFPNYSSELNVNALELEDSALYLCASSLGRGRFEAFFGQGTRLTVV.

As to this clone: One end of the junction fails to match germline, which may point to a read error. The chain is built from TRBV7-9 and TRBJ2-5; D is uncertain. The germline V gene encodes CDR1 SEHNR and CDR2 FQNEAQ (reference sequence). This CDR3 spans 13 amino acids. The CDR3 sequence is CSSSLGVIETQYF. CDR3 DNA sequence: TGTTCCAGCAGCTTAGGAGTAATAGAGACCCAGTACTTC.

Here the CDR3 DNA reads TGTGCCAGCTCACCATGGGGGGGCGGTCAGCCCCAGCATTTT. This sequence encodes CASSPWGGGQPQHF. This chain links TRBV18 with TRBJ1-5, with TRBD1 as a possible D gene (6 bases). The CDR3 has 14 residues. Between the trimmed V and J ends, which lost 2 bases and 6 bases, there was a span of 11 bases. From germline, CDR1 is KGHSH and CDR2 LQKENI.

The chain joins TRBV19 to TRBJ1-5; 8 nucleotides match TRBD1. CDR1 LNHDA and CDR2 SQIVND come from the germline V gene (reference sequence). The CDR3 sequence is 18 residues long. With V trimmed by 5 bases and J by 1 base, 13 bases remained unmatched. The CDR3 nucleotides read TGTGCCAGTAGTGCACCCCGTAAACAGGGGGTCAGCAATCAGCCCCAGCATTTT. Amino acids: CASSAPRKQGVSNQPQHF.

V is TRBV11-2 and J is TRBJ1-2; tentatively, D is TRBD1 (5 bases). Germline V lookup: CDR1 SGHAT, CDR2 FQNNGV. The CDR3 spans 15 residues. Trimming took off 4 bases at V and 8 bases at J, with 20 bases between the two ends. In DNA, the CDR3 is TGTGCCAGCAGCTCCCGTTTCGGGGGGACGGGCGGCTACACCTTC. Its protein product is CASSSRFGGTGGYTF. The full variable domain, with the rest looked up from reference TRBV11-2 and TRBJ1-2, is EAGVAQSPRYKIIEKRQSVAFWCNPISGHATLYWYQQILGQGPKLLIQFQNNGVVDDSQLPKDRFSAERLKGVDSTLKIQPAKLEDSAVYLCASSSRFGGTGGYTFGSGTRLTVV.

V gene TRBV7-2 combines with J gene TRBJ2-7; the match to TRBD1 covers 7 bases. CDR3 size: 17 residues. Trimming took 6 bases from V and 2 from J; bases not matched to a gene: 16. Germline values: CDR1 SGHTA, CDR2 FQGNSA. The CDR3 reads CASSCRSLDRYTYEQYF. The CDR3 DNA follows: TGTGCCAGCAGTTGTCGATCGTTGGACAGGTATACCTACGAGCAGTACTTC.

This rearrangement joins TRBV9 to TRBJ1-2; D gene uncertain. CDR1 is SGDLS and CDR2 is YYNGEE in the germline V gene. The V end was cut by 0 bases, the J end by 5 bases, with 14 bases between. The CDR3 has 15 amino acids. The DNA for the CDR3 is TGTGCCAGCAGCGTAGATGGTGGCTTTTTATATGGCTACACCTTC. Protein: CASSVDGGFLYGYTF.

About this clone: Mismatch with germline at one junction end may stem from a read error. The same CDR3 arises from other DNA sequences in this sample as well. This CDR3 is CASSLRTGGKSGANVLTF. The CDR3 bases are TGCGCCAGCAGCCTCCGGACAGGGGGCAAGTCTGGGGCCAACGTCCTGACTTTC. The chain employs TRBV5-6 and TRBJ2-6; 11 bases are shared with TRBD1. The CDR3 runs 18 residues. The V gene's germline CDR1 is SGHDT and CDR2 YYEEEE.

Only one count was recorded for this clone. V usage is TRBV25-1 and J usage is TRBJ1-1; 7 bases align to TRBD1. The CDR3 loop spans 18 amino acids. Per germline, CDR1 MGHDK and CDR2 SYGVNS. Trimming at V came to 5 bases and at J to 4 bases, leaving 19 bases not matched to a gene. In nucleotides, the CDR3 is TGTGCCAGCAGTAAATCCCCCCGACAGGGTAGGAGAAGCACTGAAGCTTTCTTT. Encoded protein: CASSKSPRQGRRSTEAFF.

V gene TRBV7-9 combines with J gene TRBJ2-5; D remains unclear. In germline, CDR1 is SEHNR, CDR2 FQNEAQ (reference sequence). V lost 0 bases to trimming and J lost 1 base, with 9 bases between them. CDR3 length: 15 residues. CDR3 in DNA: TGTGCCAGCAGCTTAGCGCCCTCGGGCCAAGAGACCCAGTACTTC. Encoded protein: CASSLAPSGQETQYF.

This chain connects TRBV4-2 to TRBJ1-5; TRBD1 matches at 9 bases. The CDR3 consists of 14 residues. V was pared by 5 bases and J by 4 bases, with 3 bases of the junction left unmatched. In germline, CDR1 is LGHNA, CDR2 YNFKEQ. CDR3 sequence: CASSFDRGNQPQHF. The CDR3 bases are TGTGCCAGCAGCTTTGACAGGGGGAATCAGCCCCAGCATTTT.

The chain recombines TRBV2 with TRBJ1-1; the D is unclear. The ends were cut back, 8 bases at V and 0 bases at J, with 16 bases in the middle. This CDR3 has 15 amino acids. Germline-derived CDR1 and CDR2 are SNHLY and FYNNEI. The CDR3 reads CASELNVGMNTEAFF. DNA for the CDR3: TGTGCCAGCGAACTGAATGTGGGCATGAACACTGAAGCTTTCTTT.

The genes are TRBV30 and TRBJ1-5; D may be TRBD1 (5 bases). The CDR3 contains 14 residues. The germline V and J ends were trimmed by 2 bases and 3 bases, with 11 bases remaining between them. Germline V gives CDR1 GTSNPN, CDR2 SVGIG (reference sequence). The CDR3 coding sequence is TGTGCCTGGAGTTACGGGGGACCCAATCAGCCCCAGCATTTT. This sequence encodes CAWSYGGPNQPQHF.

On this clone: Other DNA sequences in this specimen translate into the identical CDR3. The chain joins TRBV9 to TRBJ2-5; TRBD2 matches 14 bases. This CDR3 has 19 residues. Germline CDR1 SGDLS, CDR2 YYNGEE. Losses at the gene ends were 1 base for V and 0 bases for J; bases not matched to a gene: 8. CDR3 nucleotide sequence: TGTGCCAGCAGCGTATCGGGGACTAGCGGGGGCCGGGACCAAGAGACCCAGTACTTC. Translation: CASSVSGTSGGRDQETQYF.

This clone was found a few times. Other DNA sequences in this sample translate to the same CDR3. The V call is TRBV30, the J call TRBJ2-7; 11 positions agree with TRBD1. Germline CDR1 and CDR2: GTSNPN and SVGIG (reference sequence). CDR3 length: 14 amino acids. Trimming at V came to 0 bases and at J to 3 bases, leaving 1 base not matched to a gene. In DNA, the CDR3 is TGTGCCTGGAGTGTGGGGACAGGGGGCTACGAGCAGTACTTC. Translating it yields CAWSVGTGGYEQYF.

V usage is TRBV2 and J usage is TRBJ2-5; 7 bases align to TRBD2. Germline assignment: CDR1 SNHLY and CDR2 FYNNEI. Trimming at V came to 6 bases and at J to 1 base, leaving 11 bases not matched to a gene. This CDR3 has 16 amino acids. The DNA of the CDR3 is TGTGCCAGCAGGGGGAGGGGAGGGGCCCTCCAAGAGACCCAGTACTTC. This encodes CASRGRGGALQETQYF.

V usage is TRBV6-6 and J usage is TRBJ2-1, with TRBD2 matching 8 bases. J was trimmed by 4 bases and V by 4 bases; bases with no gene match: 6. CDR1 and CDR2 from the germline V gene are MNHNY and SVGAGI (reference sequence). CDR3 length equals 15 residues. CDR3 DNA sequence: TGTGCCAGCAGTTCAGCGGGGGATCCATACAATGAGCAGTTCTTC. Translating it yields CASSSAGDPYNEQFF.